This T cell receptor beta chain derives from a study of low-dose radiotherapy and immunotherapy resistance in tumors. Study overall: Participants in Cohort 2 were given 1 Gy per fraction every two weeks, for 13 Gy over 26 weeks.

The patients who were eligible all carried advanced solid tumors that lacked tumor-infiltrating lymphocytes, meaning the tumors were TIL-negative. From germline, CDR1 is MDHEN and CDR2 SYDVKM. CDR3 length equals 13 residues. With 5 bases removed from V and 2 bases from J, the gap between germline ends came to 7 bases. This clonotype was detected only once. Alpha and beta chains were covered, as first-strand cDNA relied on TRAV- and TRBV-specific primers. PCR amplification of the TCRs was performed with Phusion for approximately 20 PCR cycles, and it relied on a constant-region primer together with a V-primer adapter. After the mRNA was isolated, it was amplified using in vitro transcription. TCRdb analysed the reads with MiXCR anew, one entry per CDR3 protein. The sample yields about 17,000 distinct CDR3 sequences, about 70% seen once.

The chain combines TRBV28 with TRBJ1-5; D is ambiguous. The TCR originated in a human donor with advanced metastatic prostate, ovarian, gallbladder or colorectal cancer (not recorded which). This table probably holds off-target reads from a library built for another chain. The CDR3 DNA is TGTGCCAGCAGTCGATACGGCAATCAGCCCCAGCATTTT. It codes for CASSRYGNQPQHF.